This section outlines one T cell receptor beta chain sequence together with its context. The antigen remains undetermined. This sample is part of a study of early T cells in non-severe SARS-CoV-2 infection. General study findings and limits: The VDJdb matching leaned toward anti-spike CD8 responses and overlooked private and CD4 specificities.

Unique molecular identifiers tagged individual cDNA molecules. In TCRdb, the 5' RACE reads were re-called with MiXCR into one record per CDR3 protein. Here the sample spans 80,000 or so distinct CDR3 sequences, approximately 12% being singletons. The CDR3 spans 13 residues. The V end lost 6 bases, the J end lost 1 base, and 10 bases lay between the germline ends. CDR1 SGHRS and CDR2 YFSETQ come from the germline V gene. The clonotype was recovered from an adult who was a healthcare worker with PCR-confirmed SARS-CoV-2 infection or an uninfected control (not recorded which). Sequenced material: whole blood. The gene calls are TRBV5-1 and TRBJ1-1; D remains unclear. The CDR3 sequence: CASIGTSNTEAFF. The CDR3 DNA reads TGCGCCAGCATAGGAACGTCGAACACTGAAGCTTTCTTT. Based on the CDR3 plus reference TRBV5-1 and TRBJ1-1, the full variable domain is KAGVTQTPRYLIKTRGQQVTLSCSPISGHRSVSWYQQTPGQGLQFLFEYFSETQRNKGNFPGRFSGRQFSNSRSEMNVSTLELGDSALYLCASIGTSNTEAFFGQGTRLTVV.